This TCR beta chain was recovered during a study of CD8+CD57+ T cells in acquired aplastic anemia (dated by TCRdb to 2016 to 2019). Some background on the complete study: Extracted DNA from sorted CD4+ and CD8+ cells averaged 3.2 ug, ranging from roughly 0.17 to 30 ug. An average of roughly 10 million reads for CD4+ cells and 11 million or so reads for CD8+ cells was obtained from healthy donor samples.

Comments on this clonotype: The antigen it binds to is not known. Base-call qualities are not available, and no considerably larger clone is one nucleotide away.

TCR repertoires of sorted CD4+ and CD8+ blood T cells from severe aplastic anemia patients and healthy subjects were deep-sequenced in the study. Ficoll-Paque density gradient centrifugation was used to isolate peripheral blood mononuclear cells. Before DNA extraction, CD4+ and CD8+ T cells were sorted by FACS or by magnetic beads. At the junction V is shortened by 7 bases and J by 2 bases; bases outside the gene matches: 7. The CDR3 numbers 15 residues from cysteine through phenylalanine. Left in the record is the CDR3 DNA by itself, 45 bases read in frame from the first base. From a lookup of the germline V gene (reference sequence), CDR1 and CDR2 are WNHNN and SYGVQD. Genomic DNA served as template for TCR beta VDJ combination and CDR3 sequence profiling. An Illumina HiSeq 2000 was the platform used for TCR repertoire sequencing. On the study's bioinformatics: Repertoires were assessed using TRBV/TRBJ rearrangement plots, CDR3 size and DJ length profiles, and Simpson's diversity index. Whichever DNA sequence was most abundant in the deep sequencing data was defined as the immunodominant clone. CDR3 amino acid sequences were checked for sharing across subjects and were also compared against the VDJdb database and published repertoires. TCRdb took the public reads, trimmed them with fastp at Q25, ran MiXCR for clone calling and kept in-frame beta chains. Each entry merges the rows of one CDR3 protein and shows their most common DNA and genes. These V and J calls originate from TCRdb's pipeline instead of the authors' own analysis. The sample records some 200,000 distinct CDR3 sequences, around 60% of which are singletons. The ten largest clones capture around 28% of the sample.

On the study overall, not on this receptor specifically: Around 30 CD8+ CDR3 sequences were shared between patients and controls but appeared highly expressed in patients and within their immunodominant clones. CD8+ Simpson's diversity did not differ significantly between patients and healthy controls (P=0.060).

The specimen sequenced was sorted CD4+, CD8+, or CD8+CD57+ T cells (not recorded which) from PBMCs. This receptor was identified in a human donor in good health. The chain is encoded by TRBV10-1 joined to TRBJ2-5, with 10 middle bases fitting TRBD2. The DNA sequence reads TGCGCCAGCACCCCCTCGACTAGCGGGCAAGAGACCCAGTACTTC. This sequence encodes CASTPSTSGQETQYF.